This T cell receptor (beta chain) was documented in a study of regulatory T cells in long-lasting Graves disease. Study-wide background: Antithyroid drug use was under 3 months in newly diagnosed Graves' patients.

Regarding time point: newly diagnosed GD, antithyroid drugs for less than 3 months. From PBMCs, RNA was extracted and then used to make the TCR library. TCR beta libraries were built with iRepertoire HTBI primers and Arm-PCR of CDR3 regions. TCRdb redid the calling of the multiplex PCR reads with MiXCR, one entry per CDR3 protein. The sample has 560,000 or so distinct CDR3 sequences; about 16% are singletons. This clonotype was observed at least ten times. The CDR3 is 15 residues long. Trimming shortened V by 3 bases and J by 11 bases, and 17 bases separated the two germline ends. Germline values: CDR1 SGHTA, CDR2 FQGNSA. These records were also assigned to another study, of T cells in Graves' hyperthyroidism and ophthalmopathy. That study reports: Each diagnosis drew on symptoms, thyroxine, TRAb, thyroid ultrasound and orbital computed tomography findings.

The receptor was isolated from a man in his late teens or twenties with Graves disease. The specimen comprised peripheral blood mononuclear cells (PBMCs), sampled at new diagnosis, from a patient treated with antithyroid drugs. The chain carries TRBV7-2 and TRBJ1-6; a weak D match, TRBD1 (5 bases). CDR3 in amino acids: CASSLRTPLRTPLHF. The CDR3 DNA sequence: TGTGCCAGCAGCTTGAGGACACCCCTTAGGACACCCCTCCACTTT.